This TCR beta chain appears in the sequencing data of a study of blood T cells in healthy people across ages. Overall study results and limits: Percentage of naive T cells showed a strong correlation with TCR beta diversity.

Worth noting for this clonotype: What it recognizes is unknown.

Combining a sample-barcoded 5' primer with a J-beta primer mix, a second PCR ran for 7 to 11 cycles. Individual samples furnished no less than 2.5 million CDR3-containing paired-end reads apiece. Via MiXCR, TCRdb re-called the 5' RACE reads, giving one row per CDR3 protein. Here the sample spans hundreds of thousands of distinct CDR3 sequences, around two fifths being singletons. The CDR3 is 12 amino acids. V was pared by 5 bases and J by 5 bases, with 1 base of the junction left unmatched. Germline assignment: CDR1 MNHEY and CDR2 SVGAGI. Material for sequencing was blood. The receptor's source is a man between 60 and 75 years old in good health. J is TRBJ2-3 and V is TRBV6-5; 7 bases align to TRBD2. CDR3 nucleotides: TGTGCCAGCAGTGGGGGGGTAGATACGCAGTATTTT. Residues: CASSGGVDTQYF.